The T cell receptor (beta chain) under discussion was sequenced for a study of T cells in Graves' hyperthyroidism and ophthalmopathy. Amplification of TCR beta CDR3 regions used RNA as the template. The study used the HTBI primer set for a first-round RT-PCR of the TCR CDR3. One entry per CDR3 protein results from TCRdb running MiXCR on the multiplex PCR reads. Of around 570,000 distinct CDR3 sequences in the sample, 20% were seen once. Germline loops: CDR1 SGHDT, CDR2 YYEEEE. With 2 bases clipped from V and 4 bases from J, the junction kept 6 bases outside the gene matches. The CDR3 consists of 16 residues. This clonotype was picked up many times.

The chain carries TRBV5-6 and TRBJ1-6, with 7 bases lining up with TRBD1. The TCR was taken from a man in his forties with Graves' ophthalmopathy. The sequenced sample was blood. The CDR3 nucleotides are TGTGCCAGCAGCTTAGGGCCGGGACAGTATAATTCACCCCTCCACTTT. Amino acid sequence: CASSLGPGQYNSPLHF. The variable domain in full, with the rest retrieved from reference TRBV5-6 and TRBJ1-6, is DAGVTQSPTHLIKTRGQQVTLRCSPKSGHDTVSWYQQALGQGPQFIFQYYEEEERQRGNFPDRFSGHQFPNYSSELNVNALLLGDSALYLCASSLGPGQYNSPLHFGNGTRLTVT.